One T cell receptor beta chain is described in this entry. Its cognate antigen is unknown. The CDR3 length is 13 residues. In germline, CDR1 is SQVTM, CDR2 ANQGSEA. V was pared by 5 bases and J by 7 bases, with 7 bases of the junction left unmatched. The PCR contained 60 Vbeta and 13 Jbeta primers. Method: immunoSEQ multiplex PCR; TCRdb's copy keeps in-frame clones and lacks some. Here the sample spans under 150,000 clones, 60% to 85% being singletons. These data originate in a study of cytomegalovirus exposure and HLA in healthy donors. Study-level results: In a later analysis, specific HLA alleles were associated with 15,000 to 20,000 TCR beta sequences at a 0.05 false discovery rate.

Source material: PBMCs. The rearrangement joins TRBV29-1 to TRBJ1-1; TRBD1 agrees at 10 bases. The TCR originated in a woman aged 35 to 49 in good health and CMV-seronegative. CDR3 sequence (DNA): TGCAGCGTTCAGACAGGGGGCACGAGTGAAGCTTTCTTT. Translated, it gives CSVQTGGTSEAFF.